This TCR beta chain was observed in a study of PD-1 blockade in classical Hodgkin lymphoma. Time point described: cycle 4 day 1 (C4D1), after less than seven weeks of nivolumab. Brentuximab vedotin exposure varied, and every patient relapsed after autologous stem cell transplantation. Germline lookup yields CDR1 MNHNS and CDR2 SASEGT. This CDR3 is 16 amino acids long. V was clipped by 2 bases and J by 6 bases, with 18 bases between them. Clones were read by immunoSEQ multiplex PCR, and TCRdb kept only the in-frame ones, dropping some. This repertoire shows about 44,000 clones, roughly 65% found once; its top ten account for more than 3%.

The source material was peripheral blood mononuclear cells (PBMCs), sampled before the fourth cycle of nivolumab. The TCR was taken from a human donor with classical Hodgkin lymphoma. The V and J genes are TRBV6-1 and TRBJ2-3; weak D call: TRBD2 (6 bases). CDR3 sequence (DNA): TGTGCCAGCAGTGAACCCCTTTGGGGAGGACCGGATACGCAGTATTTT. Amino acids: CASSEPLWGGPDTQYF.